The present T cell receptor beta chain was sequenced within a study of T cell changes during pregnancy in multiple sclerosis. In germline, CDR1 is SGHVS, CDR2 FNYEAQ. This CDR3 has 14 residues. Trimming left V 3 bases short and J 2 bases short, with 10 bases between. The repertoire was sequenced with immunoSEQ multiplex PCR; TCRdb's copy has only in-frame clones and lacks some. The sample consists of over 80,000 clones, approximately 90% of them appearing once. The receptor comes from a female donor in good health, enrolled as a control in a pregnancy study. This chain links TRBV7-6 with TRBJ1-1; D is undetermined. This specimen consisted of peripheral blood, obtained in the second trimester of pregnancy. The CDR3 coding sequence is TGTGCCAGCAGCTTGGCAACAGATAACACTGAAGCTTTCTTT. It codes for CASSLATDNTEAFF. Based on the CDR3 plus reference TRBV7-6 and TRBJ1-1, the full variable domain is GAGVSQSPRYKVTKRGQDVALRCDPISGHVSLYWYRQALGQGPEFLTYFNYEAQQDKSGLPNDRFSAERPEGSISTLTIQRTEQRDSAMYRCASSLATDNTEAFFGQGTRLTVV.